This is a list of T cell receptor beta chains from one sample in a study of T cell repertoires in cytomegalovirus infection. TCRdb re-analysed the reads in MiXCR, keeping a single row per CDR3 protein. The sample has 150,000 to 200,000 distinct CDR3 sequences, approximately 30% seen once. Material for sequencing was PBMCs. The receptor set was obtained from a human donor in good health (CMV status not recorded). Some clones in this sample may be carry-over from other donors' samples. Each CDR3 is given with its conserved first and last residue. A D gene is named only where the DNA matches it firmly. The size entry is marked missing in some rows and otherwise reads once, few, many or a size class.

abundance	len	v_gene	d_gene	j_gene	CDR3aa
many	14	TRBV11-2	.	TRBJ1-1	CASMGWGLDTEAFF
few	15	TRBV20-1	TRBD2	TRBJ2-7	CSARDRKAGAYEQYF
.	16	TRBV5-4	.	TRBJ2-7	CASSSGGVALSYEQYF
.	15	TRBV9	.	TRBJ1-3	CASSVASGTGNTIYF
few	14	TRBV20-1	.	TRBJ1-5	CSGAGGTLNQPQHF
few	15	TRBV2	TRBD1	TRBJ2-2	CASQLGQATAGELFF
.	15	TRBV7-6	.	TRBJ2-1	CTSSMELVGHNEQFF
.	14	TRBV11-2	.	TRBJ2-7	CASSLVDNTYEQYF
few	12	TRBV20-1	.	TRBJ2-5	CSANSRQETQYF
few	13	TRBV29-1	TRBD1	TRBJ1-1	CSVTGQGYPEAFF
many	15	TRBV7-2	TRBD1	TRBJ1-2	CASSLGEGAYYGYTF
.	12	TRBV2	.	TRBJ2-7	CASSAEGDEQYF
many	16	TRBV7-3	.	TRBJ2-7	CASSPVPRGSSYEQYF
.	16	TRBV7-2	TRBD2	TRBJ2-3	CASSSGLAGITDTQYF
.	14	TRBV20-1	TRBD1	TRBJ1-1	CSAKGTETNTEAFF
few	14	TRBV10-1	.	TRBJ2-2	CASSGIGRTGELFF
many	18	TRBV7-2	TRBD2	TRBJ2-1	CASSLELAGQGSYNEQFF
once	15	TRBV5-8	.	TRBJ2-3	CASRFGSSSTDTQYF
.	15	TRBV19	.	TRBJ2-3	CASSIMVGRTDTQYF
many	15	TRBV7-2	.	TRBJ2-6	CASSLGAPGANVLTF
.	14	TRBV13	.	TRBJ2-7	CASSLGGVLSEQYF
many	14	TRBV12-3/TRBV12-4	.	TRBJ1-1	CASSLTGMSTEAFF
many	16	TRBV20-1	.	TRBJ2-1	CSARGAAGLFYNEQFF
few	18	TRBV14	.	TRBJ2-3	CASSRLGPQVPSTDTQYF
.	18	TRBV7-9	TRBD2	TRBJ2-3	CASSLPPRVAGNSDTQYF
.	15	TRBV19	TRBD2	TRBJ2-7	CASSRTGTSHYEQYF
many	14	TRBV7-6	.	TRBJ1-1	CASSLGGAGTEAFF
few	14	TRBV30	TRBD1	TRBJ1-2	CAWSWTGGNYGYTF
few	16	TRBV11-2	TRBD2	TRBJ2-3	CASSLGLAEPTDTQYF
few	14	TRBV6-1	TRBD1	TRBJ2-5	CASSEARTGFAQYF
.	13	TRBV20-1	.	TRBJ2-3	CSAPDTSTDTQYF
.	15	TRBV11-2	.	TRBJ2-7	CASRGPFGASYEQYF
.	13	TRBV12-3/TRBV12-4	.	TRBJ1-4	CATSLATNEKLFF
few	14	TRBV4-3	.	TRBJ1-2	CASSQDRSGHGYTF
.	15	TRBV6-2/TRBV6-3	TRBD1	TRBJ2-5	CASSYGSGGFGTQYF
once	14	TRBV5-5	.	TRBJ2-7	CASSLAGEDYEQYF
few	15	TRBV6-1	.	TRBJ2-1	CASSFPTRSYNEQFF
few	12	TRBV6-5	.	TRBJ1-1	CASTRVNTEAFF
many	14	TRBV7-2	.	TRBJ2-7	CASSLAPGRNEQYF
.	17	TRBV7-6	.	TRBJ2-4	CASSVRALDGAKNIQYF